This TCR beta chain was found in a study of OX40 agonist ivuxolimab in advanced cancers. Produced via immunoSEQ multiplex PCR; TCRdb's table is partial and in-frame only. Among 75,000 to 85,000 clones, 80% to 90% were seen once, and the ten largest hold around 0.23%. The CDR3 contains 15 residues. V was pared by 0 bases and J by 8 bases, with 13 bases between. The germline gives CDR1 MGHRA, CDR2 YSYEKL. The rearrangement joins TRBV4-1 to TRBJ1-4; maybe TRBD1 (6 bases). The sequenced sample was CD4+ or CD8+ T cells sorted from blood, obtained in a trial of the OX40 agonist ivuxolimab. The clonotype was recovered from an adult with an advanced solid tumor such as melanoma, head and neck, liver or kidney cancer. The CDR3 DNA follows: TGCGCCAGCAGCCAAGACCACAGGGAGGGAGAAAAACTGTTTTTT. This translates into CASSQDHREGEKLFF.